The entry below gives a single TCR beta chain sequence along with its context. Its antigen remains unknown. CDR1 is LNHNV, CDR2 YYDKDF, per germline (reference sequence). Between the trimmed V and J ends, which lost 3 bases and 3 bases, there was a span of 14 bases. This CDR3 spans 16 amino acids. Sequenced by immunoSEQ multiplex PCR; TCRdb stores in-frame clones only, minus some. The sample includes roughly 35,000 clones, 73% of them seen just once. This specimen belongs to a study of T cells in tumors after PD-1 blockade. Overall study: On average, peripheral blood gave some 120,000 TCR templates and around 40,000 unique clonotypes.

Study outcomes and limitations: Some novel exhausted tumor clones appeared in pre-treatment blood, suggesting peripheral recruitment.

This clonotype was obtained from a human donor with basal cell carcinoma. Source: PBMCs, taken after anti-PD-1 treatment. The chain employs TRBV15 and TRBJ1-4; weak D call: TRBD1 (5 bases). CDR3 protein: CATSRDQGAANEKLFF. The CDR3, as DNA: TGTGCCACCAGCAGGGATCAGGGAGCGGCTAATGAAAAACTGTTTTTT.